This is a list of T cell receptor beta chains from one sample in a study of vaccination effects on CD4 cells after COVID-19. No antigen has been assigned to these receptors. Here immunoSEQ multiplex PCR was the method, and the copy in TCRdb shows in-frame clones only, minus some. Counted here are tens of thousands of clones, over 70% occurring once; the ten biggest clones make up about 1.2%. The source material was CD4+ T cells from PBMCs cultured with HCoV-229E spike peptides, sampled after COVID-19 vaccination. These receptors were collected from a human donor who received a COVID-19 vaccine. Both conserved end residues are part of each CDR3. A D gene is named only where the DNA matches it firmly. Part of the rows lack a size; the others show once, few, many or a class for expanded clones.

J: TRBJ1-6; D: -; size: -; V: TRBV6-5; CDR3: CASSYLSRNNSPLHF; DNA: TGTGCCAGCAGCTACCTGAGCCGGAATAATTCACCCCTCCACTTT
J: TRBJ1-1; D: -; size: -; V: TRBV3-1/TRBV3-2; CDR3: CASSQGGPTEAFF; DNA: TGTGCCAGCAGCCAAGGGGGGCCCACTGAAGCTTTCTTT
J: TRBJ2-3; D: -; size: -; V: TRBV5-1; CDR3: CASSLAGGTDTQYF; DNA: TGCGCCAGCAGCTTGGCAGGTGGGACAGATACGCAGTATTTT
J: TRBJ2-1; D: TRBD1; size: -; V: TRBV25-1; CDR3: CASSGGTGDYNEQFF; DNA: TGTGCCAGCAGTGGTGGGACAGGGGACTACAATGAGCAGTTCTTC
J: TRBJ1-2; D: -; size: -; V: TRBV24-1; CDR3: CATSDIGGYGYTF; DNA: TGTGCCACCAGTGATATTGGTGGGTATGGCTACACCTTC
J: TRBJ1-5; D: TRBD1; size: -; V: TRBV4-3; CDR3: CASSQDVDSQGYQPQHF; DNA: TGCGCCAGCAGCCAAGATGTGGACTCACAGGGGTATCAGCCCCAGCATTTT
J: TRBJ1-6; D: -; size: -; V: TRBV25-1; CDR3: CASSRYSYNSPLHF; DNA: TGTGCCAGCAGCCGATACTCCTATAATTCACCCCTCCACTTT
J: TRBJ2-3; D: -; size: few; V: TRBV7-3; CDR3: CASSLDTDTQYF; DNA: TGTGCCAGCAGCTTGGACACAGATACGCAGTATTTT
J: TRBJ1-4; D: -; size: -; V: TRBV7-9; CDR3: CATQGTSERGEKLFF; DNA: TGTGCCACCCAGGGTACAAGCGAAAGGGGTGAAAAACTGTTTTTT
J: TRBJ2-3; D: -; size: -; V: TRBV18; CDR3: CASSPRLTDTQYF; DNA: TGTGCCAGCTCACCGCGCCTCACAGATACGCAGTATTTT
J: TRBJ2-3; D: -; size: -; V: TRBV24-1; CDR3: CATSSFGVSDTQYF; DNA: TGTGCCACCAGCAGTTTCGGGGTCTCAGATACGCAGTATTTT